This section outlines one T cell receptor (beta chain) sequence together with its context. This same CDR3 is encoded by further DNA sequences in the sample. These data belong to a study of CD8+ T cells in alopecia areata. Study-wide context: Each of the treated patients was given oral tofacitinib, 5 to 10 mg twice daily, for moderate-to-severe alopecia areata.

V lost 0 bases and J lost 1; bases outside the gene matches: 2. The CDR3 consists of 15 residues. Germline V CDR1 and CDR2: SGHDT, YYEEEE. Extracted from the samples, RNA was reverse transcribed into cDNA to serve as the sequencing template. Here immunoSEQ multiplex PCR was the method, and the copy in TCRdb shows in-frame clones only, minus some. The repertoire holds 90,000 to 100,000 clones, 35% to 45% seen once, with 1.3% in the top ten. The study team obtained lesional scalp punch biopsies and peripheral blood from alopecia areata patients. The TCR sequence derives from a human donor with alopecia areata. Sequenced input: CD4+ T cells sorted from blood. The chain uses TRBV5-6 and TRBJ2-3; 7 nucleotides agree with TRBD1. CDR3 loop: CASSLGTGGTDTQYF. For the CDR3, the DNA is TGTGCCAGCAGCTTGGGAACAGGGGGCACAGATACGCAGTATTTT.